This TCR beta chain emerged from a study of long-term antiretroviral therapy in people with HIV. CDR3 length: 15 residues. V lost 5 bases, J lost 6 bases, and 9 bases stayed unmatched. Germline V CDR1 and CDR2: LNHDA, SQIVND (reference sequence). They ran version v3.0 of the immunoSEQ assay at survey level. Produced via immunoSEQ multiplex PCR; TCRdb's table is partial and in-frame only. The sample lists 30,000 to 35,000 clones, 94% occurring once. This rearrangement joins TRBV19 to TRBJ2-1; TRBD1 matches 8 bases. This clonotype was sampled from a woman in her forties or fifties with HIV. The sequencing used unsorted PBMCs, collected 5 to 5.5 years after starting antiretroviral therapy. CDR3 in DNA: TGTGCCAGTAGTCCGACTACCAGGGGGCCCAATGAGCAGTTCTTC. Protein: CASSPTTRGPNEQFF.